These 20 T cell receptor beta chains share one sample of origin, sequenced in a study of blood T cell repertoires in COVID-19. Sequencing used immunoSEQ multiplex PCR; TCRdb keeps in-frame clones, though not all of them. The repertoire consists of some 150,000 clones, with less than 95% occurring once and the leading ten covering roughly 0.54%. The sequenced sample was peripheral blood. These receptors came from a man in his forties or fifties with acute or convalescent COVID-19.

This clone was found a few times. The genes are TRBV6-6 and TRBJ2-1; D gene ambiguous. This CDR3 spans 12 amino acids. Looked up from germline, CDR1 is MNHNY and CDR2 is SVGAGI (reference sequence). Trimming stripped 4 bases from V and 6 bases from J, with 7 bases between. The CDR3 DNA reads TGTGCCAGCAGTTTAACGGGCAATGAGCAGTTCTTC. This codes for CASSLTGNEQFF.

This rearrangement joins TRBV4-1 to TRBJ2-5; possible D gene TRBD1, 7 bases. V lost 1 base, J lost 3 bases, and 15 bases lay in between. This CDR3 comprises 16 residues. The V gene's germline CDR1 is MGHRA and CDR2 YSYEKL. CDR3 loop: CASSQGGRQGEETQYF. DNA for the CDR3: TGCGCCAGCAGCCAAGGGGGGAGGCAGGGGGAAGAGACCCAGTACTTC.

The V call is TRBV3-1 (or the pseudogene TRBV3-2), the J call TRBJ1-4; no clear D. Germline V CDR1 and CDR2: LGHDT, YNNKEL (reference sequence). The V end was cut by 1 base, the J end by 0 bases, with 9 bases between. The CDR3 runs to 16 residues. The CDR3 nucleotides are TGTGCCAGCAGCCAAGTCGAGGATGCAACTAATGAAAAACTGTTTTTT. This codes for CASSQVEDATNEKLFF.

This clone was detected only a few times. The V gene is TRBV12-3 or TRBV12-4, the J gene TRBJ1-2; 8 bases match TRBD1. V trimming: 6 bases; J trimming: 5 bases; junction bases outside the gene matches: 2. This CDR3 is built from 12 residues. CDR3 nucleotides: TGTGCCAGCAGACGACAGGGGTATGGCTACACCTTC. Translation: CASRRQGYGYTF.

The chain has TRBV7-4 and TRBJ1-5, with a tentative D call TRBD1 (6 bases). Trimming removed 5 bases from V and 3 bases from J, with 20 bases in between. CDR1 is SGHVT, CDR2 SQSDAQ, per germline. The CDR3 covers 17 residues. The CDR3 here is CASSNAGEGSDNQPQHF. The CDR3 region has the DNA TGTGCCAGCAGCAATGCAGGGGAGGGAAGCGACAATCAGCCCCAGCATTTT.

The CDR3 sequence: CASSLWGTPNQPQHF. The DNA of the CDR3 is TGTGCCAGCAGTTTATGGGGGACTCCCAATCAGCCCCAGCATTTT. The rearrangement joins TRBV28 to TRBJ1-5, with D perhaps TRBD1 (5 bases). The CDR3 is made up of 15 amino acids. Germline CDR1 and CDR2: MDHEN and SYDVKM. Between the trimmed V and J ends, which lost 0 bases and 3 bases, there was a span of 9 bases.

V usage is TRBV2 and J usage is TRBJ2-5; D perhaps matches TRBD2 (7 bases). The CDR3 spans 15 residues. Trimming took off 1 base at V and 4 bases at J, with 13 bases between the two ends. Germline assignment: CDR1 SNHLY and CDR2 FYNNEI. CDR3: CASSEEAGEGETQYF. As DNA, the CDR3 is TGTGCCAGCAGTGAAGAGGCAGGGGAGGGAGAGACCCAGTACTTC. Based on the CDR3 plus reference TRBV2 and TRBJ2-5, the full variable domain is EPEVTQTPSHQVTQMGQEVILRCVPISNHLYFYWYRQILGQKVEFLVSFYNNEISEKSEIFDDQFSVERPDGSNFTLKIRSTKLEDSAMYFCASSEEAGEGETQYFGPGTRLLVL.

This clone was seen a single time. V is TRBV15 and J is TRBJ2-3, with TRBD2 matching over 9 bases. The CDR3 is made up of 16 amino acids. Germline V gene lookup returns CDR1 LNHNV and CDR2 YYDKDF (reference sequence). V shed 1 base and J 4 bases; nucleotides not matched to a gene: 6. The CDR3 protein is CATSRARSSGADTQYF. The CDR3 DNA reads TGTGCCACCAGCAGAGCCAGGTCTAGCGGGGCAGATACGCAGTATTTT.

A few counts support this clone. The chain has TRBV2 and TRBJ1-6; 8 positions match TRBD1. This CDR3 region has 13 residues. From germline, CDR1 is SNHLY and CDR2 FYNNEI. The junction had 7 bases not matched to a gene; V was cut back by 8 bases and J by 10 bases. Here the CDR3 reads CASVGQGGSPLHF. As DNA, the CDR3 is TGTGCCAGCGTTGGACAGGGAGGGTCACCCCTCCACTTT.

The V call is TRBV6-5, the J call TRBJ1-2, with 11 bases aligning to TRBD1. With 5 bases clipped from V and 6 bases from J, the junction kept 5 bases outside the gene matches. Germline loops: CDR1 MNHEY, CDR2 SVGAGI. This CDR3 spans 14 amino acids. The CDR3 spells CASSTGTGGNGYTF. The CDR3 nucleotides are TGTGCCAGCAGTACCGGGACAGGGGGTAATGGCTACACCTTC.

The V and J genes are TRBV4-2 and TRBJ1-2; D not resolved. V lost 3 bases and J 7 bases, leaving 18 bases between the germline ends. Per the germline V gene, CDR1 is LGHNA and CDR2 is YNFKEQ. The CDR3 runs to 15 residues. CDR3 in DNA: TGTGCCAGCAGCCAGGTGACCCAGCGAATAGGTGGCTACACCTTC. This translates into CASSQVTQRIGGYTF.

This clone has only one observation. The chain recombines TRBV19 with TRBJ1-6; 7 bases fit TRBD1. The V gene's germline CDR1 is LNHDA and CDR2 SQIVND (reference sequence). V lost 10 bases and J lost 8; bases outside the gene matches: 11. The CDR3 is made up of 14 amino acids. The DNA of the CDR3 is TGTGCCACAAAACAGGGGTTTGGTGATTCACCCCTCCACTTT. Protein product: CATKQGFGDSPLHF.

The chain joins TRBV7-6 to TRBJ1-1; maybe TRBD1 (5 bases). This CDR3 region has 14 residues. Trimming removed 4 bases from V and 0 bases from J, with 9 bases in between. The germline V gene has CDR1 SGHVS and CDR2 FNYEAQ. The CDR3: CASSSQVVNTEAFF. The CDR3 bases are TGTGCCAGCAGCTCACAGGTAGTGAACACTGAAGCTTTCTTT.

This chain links TRBV19 with TRBJ2-2; 13 bases line up with TRBD2. The junction had 3 bases not matched to a gene; V was cut back by 4 bases and J by 4 bases. Germline CDR1 LNHDA, CDR2 SQIVND (reference sequence). The CDR3 totals 16 residues. The CDR3 DNA reads as TGTGCCAGTAGTACGGGACTAGCGGGGTCCACCGGGGAGCTGTTTTTT. Amino acids: CASSTGLAGSTGELFF. The complete variable domain, with remaining parts taken from reference TRBV19 and TRBJ2-2, reads DGGITQSPKYLFRKEGQNVTLSCEQNLNHDAMYWYRQDPGQGLRLIYYSQIVNDFQKGDIAEGYSVSREKKESFPLTVTSAQKNPTAFYLCASSTGLAGSTGELFFGEGSRLTVL.

The chain carries TRBV30 and TRBJ2-7; D may be TRBD1 (5 bases). Trimming cost V 8 bases and J 1 base, with 21 bases left between them. Germline CDR1 is GTSNPN and CDR2 is SVGIG (reference sequence). The CDR3 has 15 amino acids. CDR3 protein: CAAHVTGFFSYEQYV. In nucleotides, the CDR3 is TGTGCCGCCCACGTAACAGGCTTCTTTTCCTACGAGCAGTACGTC.

The V and J genes are TRBV25-1 and TRBJ2-7; D is perhaps TRBD1 (5 bases). The CDR3 runs to 14 residues. Trimming left V 4 bases short and J 3 bases short, with 13 bases between. The germline V gene has CDR1 MGHDK and CDR2 SYGVNS. CDR3 sequence: CASSAAGPLYEQYF. DNA of the CDR3: TGTGCCAGCAGTGCGGCAGGGCCTCTCTACGAGCAGTACTTC.

This chain links TRBV28 with TRBJ1-6; TRBD1 aligns across 7 bases. After removal of 4 bases from V and 4 bases from J, the junction contained 4 bases not matched to a gene. The CDR3 length is 15 residues. Germline CDR1 reads MDHEN; CDR2 reads SYDVKM. The CDR3, as DNA: TGTGCCAGCAGTTCCGGACAGGAATATAATTCACCCCTCCACTTT. Translation gives CASSSGQEYNSPLHF.

The V gene is TRBV5-6, the J gene TRBJ1-5; D unclear. With 2 bases removed from V and 1 base from J, the gap between germline ends came to 10 bases. This CDR3 has 15 residues. The germline V gene encodes CDR1 SGHDT and CDR2 YYEEEE. The CDR3 is CASSLRGTSNQPQHF. As DNA, the CDR3 is TGTGCCAGCAGCTTACGCGGAACGAGCAATCAGCCCCAGCATTTT.

This sequence joins TRBV6-6 and TRBJ2-2; D unresolved. Germline V gene data show CDR1 as MNHNY and CDR2 as SVGAGI (reference sequence). CDR3 length: 12 residues. Trimming removed 6 bases at V and 4 bases at J, with 6 bases between. The DNA for the CDR3 is TGTGCCAGCAGACCTAGCACCGGGGAGCTGTTTTTT. Its protein is CASRPSTGELFF.

This chain links TRBV3-1 (or the pseudogene TRBV3-2) with TRBJ1-4; the D is unclear. Trimming shortened V by 4 bases and J by 4 bases, and 16 bases separated the two germline ends. CDR3 size: 16 residues. The V gene's germline CDR1 is LGHDT and CDR2 YNNKEL (reference sequence). This CDR3 is CASSLGGSGFNEKLFF. The CDR3 DNA is TGTGCCAGCAGCCTTGGTGGAAGCGGGTTTAATGAAAAACTGTTTTTT.